These T cell receptor beta chains were read from a single sample in a study of beta chain features in type 1 diabetes. Data came from immunoSEQ multiplex PCR; TCRdb stores just in-frame clones and leaves some out. The sample consists of around 280,000 clones, over 12% of them appearing once. Sequencing was done on a sample of naive CD4+ T cells from blood. The receptors were sampled from a man in his late teens or twenties with type 1 diabetes. CDR3s leave out the opening cysteine and the closing phenylalanine or tryptophan. Fields, in order: D gene, V gene, CDR3 protein. D genes are given only for firm matches.

d_gene: -
v_gene: TRBV11-2
CDR3aa: ASSSGGGTDTQY

d_gene: -
v_gene: TRBV19
CDR3aa: ASSSLYGDQPQH

d_gene: TRBD1
v_gene: TRBV27
CDR3aa: ASRDRSYEQY

d_gene: -
v_gene: TRBV6-6
CDR3aa: ASSYSIGELF

d_gene: -
v_gene: TRBV28
CDR3aa: ASRERYEQY

d_gene: -
v_gene: TRBV5-1
CDR3aa: ASTPQTGSFTEAF

d_gene: -
v_gene: TRBV6-6
CDR3aa: ASSLPWGRAETQY

d_gene: TRBD1
v_gene: TRBV15
CDR3aa: ATSPLGGQGMKNEQY

d_gene: -
v_gene: TRBV30
CDR3aa: AWSVRGNQETQY

d_gene: -
v_gene: TRBV5-4
CDR3aa: ASSLGGFNQPQH

d_gene: -
v_gene: TRBV2
CDR3aa: ASSVTGQETQY

d_gene: -
v_gene: TRBV27
CDR3aa: ASTYRWGDEQF

d_gene: -
v_gene: TRBV30
CDR3aa: AWSAGMNTEAF

d_gene: TRBD1
v_gene: TRBV7-9
CDR3aa: AASGTGKQPQH

d_gene: TRBD1
v_gene: TRBV6-5
CDR3aa: ASSDRRGPYEQY